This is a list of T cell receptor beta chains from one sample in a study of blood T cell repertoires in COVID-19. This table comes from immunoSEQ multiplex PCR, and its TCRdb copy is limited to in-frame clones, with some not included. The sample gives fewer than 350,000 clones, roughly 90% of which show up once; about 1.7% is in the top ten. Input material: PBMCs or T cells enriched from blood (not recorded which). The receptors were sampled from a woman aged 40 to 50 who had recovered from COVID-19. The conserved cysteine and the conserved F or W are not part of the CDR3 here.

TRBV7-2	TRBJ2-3	ASSLSRVAGTDTQY
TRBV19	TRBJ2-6	ASSEGGFHFSGANVLT
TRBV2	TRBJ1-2	ATKTGIHNYGYT
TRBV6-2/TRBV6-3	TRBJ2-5	ASSPLSETQY
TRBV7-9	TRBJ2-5	ASSQTGRQETQY
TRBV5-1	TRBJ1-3	ASSLFSPGPNTIY
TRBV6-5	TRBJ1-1	ASITRGWMNTEAF
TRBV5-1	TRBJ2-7	ASSLDGGSYEQY
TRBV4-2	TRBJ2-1	ASSQEPGLDYNEQF
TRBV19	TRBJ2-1	ASSILGTSGGNTQF
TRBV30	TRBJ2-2	AWTHPRQANTGELF
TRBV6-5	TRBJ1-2	ASSYEQVYGYT
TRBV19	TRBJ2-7	ASSTPDRREQY
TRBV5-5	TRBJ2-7	ASSVSARSSYEQY
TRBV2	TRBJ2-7	ASMLSGDSYEQY
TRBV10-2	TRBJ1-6	ASSEPPSGWVSPLH
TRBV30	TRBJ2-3	AWSRLAGAPSTDTQY
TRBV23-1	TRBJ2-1	ASSLPGLAGGNEQF
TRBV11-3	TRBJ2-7	ASSLFPPLTELEQY
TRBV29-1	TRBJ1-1	SGVQGAGHTEAF
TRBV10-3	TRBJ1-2	AISDSTGFYGYT
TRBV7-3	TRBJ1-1	ASSRDRGTEAF
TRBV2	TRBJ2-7	ASSANLRGEQY
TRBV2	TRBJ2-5	ASSEHAGVETQY
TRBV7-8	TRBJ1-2	ASSRAGRTIYGYT